This entry concerns a single T cell receptor (beta chain). Antigen: not known. TCRdb itself ran the 5' RACE reads through MiXCR, one entry per CDR3 protein. The sample shows about 500,000 distinct CDR3 sequences, over 11% of them seen only once. CDR1 and CDR2 from the germline V gene are DFQATT and SNEGSKA (reference sequence). With 5 bases removed from V and 5 bases from J, the gap between germline ends came to 12 bases. The CDR3 has 12 amino acids. The source of the sample is a study of identical twins. Study-wide points: A partial confounding effect on zero-insertion analyses could come from invariant MAIT and iNKT cells.

The same specimen was also included in a second study, on yellow fever vaccine responses in identical twins. This second study notes: The T cell response to vaccination in identical twins was reportedly partly convergent and partly personalized.

This TCR was sampled from a woman under 30 in good health. Sequenced input: CD4+ T cells sorted from blood. The chain carries TRBV20-1 and TRBJ2-5, with a possible D match to TRBD2 (6 bases). The CDR3 region is CSARLVLETQYF. The CDR3 DNA is TGCAGTGCTCGACTAGTGTTGGAGACCCAGTACTTC.